These 27 T cell receptor beta chains were sequenced from one sample in a study of shared clonotypes between healthy human individuals. Profiling relied on immunoSEQ multiplex PCR, and the TCRdb table lists in-frame clones only, not all of them. This table has approximately 1,000,000 clones, 60% to 80% appearing once. The sequenced sample consisted of memory CD4+ T cells from PBMCs. The subset was: CD45RA-negative fraction. The receptor source for this set is a man younger than 35 in good health. Some clones in this sample may be carry-over from other donors' samples.

V is TRBV5-1 and J is TRBJ2-2; tentative D call: TRBD2 (7 bases). The CDR3 covers 17 residues. Trimming took 4 bases from V and 4 from J, leaving 20 bases between them. Germline-derived CDR1 and CDR2 are SGHRS and YFSETQ. CDR3 DNA sequence: TGCGCCAGCAGCGCACCAACGCGGGGGCAGGGCACCGGGGAGCTGTTTTTT. This encodes CASSAPTRGQGTGELFF. The full variable domain, in which reference TRBV5-1 and TRBJ2-2 provide the parts outside the CDR3, is KAGVTQTPRYLIKTRGQQVTLSCSPISGHRSVSWYQQTPGQGLQFLFEYFSETQRNKGNFPGRFSGRQFSNSRSEMNVSTLELGDSALYLCASSAPTRGQGTGELFFGEGSRLTVL.

V gene TRBV18 combines with J gene TRBJ1-1, with D unresolved. The V gene lost 3 bases and the J gene lost 2 bases, with 10 bases spanning the gap. Looked up from germline, CDR1 is KGHSH and CDR2 is LQKENI. The CDR3 has 14 amino acids. In DNA, the CDR3 is TGTGCCAGCTCACCTCCCTACCATAACACTGAAGCTTTCTTT. Protein: CASSPPYHNTEAFF.

This clone has a handful of counts. The V call is TRBV11-3, the J call TRBJ2-1; TRBD1 matches at 7 bases. V was pared by 5 bases and J by 5 bases, with 9 bases of the junction left unmatched. The germline CDR1 and CDR2 sequences are SGHNT and YENEEA. CDR3 length equals 15 residues. The CDR3 DNA follows: TGTGCCAGCAGCCGGGGTGGGGACAGAGACAATGAGCAGTTCTTC. It yields the protein CASSRGGDRDNEQFF.

The J gene is TRBJ1-1, the V gene TRBV2; maybe TRBD1 (6 bases). The germline V gene encodes CDR1 SNHLY and CDR2 FYNNEI. The CDR3 spans 14 residues. Trimming shortened V by 7 bases and J by 5 bases, and 17 bases separated the two germline ends. CDR3 nucleotides: TGTGCCAGCACTCTTGGACGGGGGCGGACTGAAGCTTTCTTT. Its protein product is CASTLGRGRTEAFF.

The J gene is TRBJ1-5, the V gene TRBV27, with unresolved D. Trimming stripped 1 base from V and 4 bases from J, with 5 bases between. Germline V gene lookup returns CDR1 MNHEY and CDR2 SMNVEV (reference sequence). The CDR3 is 13 amino acids. The chain's CDR3 is CASSLLRNQPQHF. DNA of the CDR3: TGTGCCAGCAGTTTATTGAGGAATCAGCCCCAGCATTTT.

The chain employs TRBV4-1 and TRBJ2-7, with TRBD2 matching 11 bases. Looked up from germline, CDR1 is MGHRA and CDR2 is YSYEKL. V shed 4 bases, J shed 1 base, and the junction held 15 bases outside the gene matches. There are 19 residues in the CDR3. CDR3 in amino acids: CASSLIGGAGTSGSYEQYF. DNA for the CDR3: TGCGCCAGCAGCCTCATCGGAGGTGCCGGGACTAGCGGTTCCTACGAGCAGTACTTC.

The CDR3 DNA sequence: TGTGCCAGCAGTTTACCCGGAGGGTATTCACCCCTCCACTTT. This sequence encodes CASSLPGGYSPLHF. The V and J genes are TRBV27 and TRBJ1-6; D uncertain. Trimming removed 2 bases at V and 8 bases at J, with 10 bases between. CDR1 is MNHEY, CDR2 SMNVEV, per germline (reference sequence). The length of the CDR3 is 14 residues.

J is TRBJ2-1 and V is TRBV4-1, with D possibly matching TRBD1 (5 bases). V gave up 4 bases and J gave up 6 bases, with 16 bases separating them. In germline, CDR1 is MGHRA, CDR2 YSYEKL. The CDR3 sequence is 15 residues long. CDR3 sequence: CASSLQAGSRNEQFF. CDR3 bases: TGCGCCAGCAGCCTACAGGCCGGGTCTCGCAATGAGCAGTTCTTC.

This rearrangement joins TRBV7-2 to TRBJ2-1; 10 bases are shared with TRBD2. Germline assignment: CDR1 SGHTA and CDR2 FQGNSA. The CDR3 totals 16 residues. After removal of 6 bases from V and 7 bases from J, the junction contained 12 bases not matched to a gene. This chain's CDR3 is CASREIPGLATNEQFF. In DNA form, the CDR3 reads TGTGCCAGCAGGGAAATCCCGGGACTAGCGACGAATGAGCAGTTCTTC.

J is TRBJ2-1 and V is TRBV5-1, with TRBD1 identical over 8 bases. The CDR3 runs 14 residues. V shed 4 bases and J 9 bases; nucleotides not matched to a gene: 9. Per germline, CDR1 SGHRS and CDR2 YFSETQ. In nucleotides, the CDR3 is TGCGCCAGCAGCCGAACGACAGGGGAATCTGAGCAGTTCTTC. As protein: CASSRTTGESEQFF.

This clone was found a few times. The chain joins TRBV7-8 to TRBJ1-5; D uncertain. This CDR3 has 13 residues. V gave up 2 bases and J gave up 4 bases, with 6 bases separating them. Per the germline V gene, CDR1 is SGHVS and CDR2 is FQNEAQ. The CDR3 reads CASSLRVNQPQHF. For the CDR3, the DNA is TGTGCCAGCAGCTTAAGGGTAAATCAGCCCCAGCATTTT.

V is TRBV4-3 and J is TRBJ2-6; D remains ambiguous. Per germline, CDR1 LGHNA and CDR2 YSLEER. V was clipped by 1 base and J by 3 bases, with 10 bases between them. This CDR3 has 16 residues. The CDR3 is CASSQVQVDGANVLTF. CDR3 DNA sequence: TGCGCCAGCAGCCAAGTGCAGGTCGATGGGGCCAACGTCCTGACTTTC.

This sequence joins TRBV29-1 and TRBJ2-1; 9 bases line up with TRBD2. Germline V lookup: CDR1 SQVTM, CDR2 ANQGSEA. V lost 6 bases, J lost 10 bases, and 4 bases stayed unmatched. CDR3 size: 11 residues. The CDR3, as DNA: TGCAGCGTGGGACTAGCAAGCGAGCAGTTCTTC. Translated: CSVGLASEQFF.

This CDR3 is CASSYDRNTEAFF. Here the CDR3 DNA reads TGTGCCAGCAGCTACGACAGGAACACTGAAGCTTTCTTT. This chain links TRBV7-9 with TRBJ1-1, with a tentative D call TRBD1 (5 bases). Trimming removed 4 bases at V and 1 base at J, with 7 bases between. The CDR3 covers 13 residues. Germline assignment: CDR1 SEHNR and CDR2 FQNEAQ (reference sequence).

In this sample, this clone turned up a few times. The same CDR3 is also encoded by other DNA sequences in this sample. The gene calls are TRBV20-1 and TRBJ2-1; no clear D. Trimming removed 4 bases from V and 6 bases from J, with 4 bases in between. There are 10 residues in the CDR3. Germline values: CDR1 DFQATT, CDR2 SNEGSKA (reference sequence). DNA for the CDR3: TGCAGTGCTACGGGCAATGAGCAGTTCTTC. This sequence encodes CSATGNEQFF.

This chain connects TRBV18 to TRBJ1-3, with 11 bases that match TRBD1. With 6 bases clipped from V and 0 bases from J, the junction kept 7 bases outside the gene matches. Germline assignment: CDR1 KGHSH and CDR2 LQKENI. The CDR3 extends over 17 amino acids. The CDR3 region is CASSRDRGTSSGNTIYF. The CDR3 nucleotides are TGTGCCAGCTCCCGGGACAGGGGGACAAGCTCTGGAAACACCATATATTTT.

The V call is TRBV27, the J call TRBJ1-5; a weak D match, TRBD1 (5 bases). The CDR3 is 16 residues long. Per germline, CDR1 MNHEY and CDR2 SMNVEV (reference sequence). The germline V and J ends were trimmed by 1 base and 4 bases, with 14 bases remaining between them. The CDR3 DNA sequence: TGTGCCAGCAGTTTATATAGGGGCGCGATTAATCAGCCCCAGCATTTT. Protein sequence: CASSLYRGAINQPQHF.

This clone has just a few counts. This chain uses TRBV6-6 with TRBJ1-5; no reliable D call. The V gene's germline CDR1 is MNHNY and CDR2 SVGAGI (reference sequence). The CDR3 has 14 amino acids. Trimming left V 2 bases short and J 1 base short, with 6 bases between. This CDR3 reads CASSYARSNQPQHF. The CDR3 nucleotides read TGTGCCAGCAGTTACGCCAGAAGCAATCAGCCCCAGCATTTT.

The V gene is TRBV7-9, the J gene TRBJ1-4; D unresolved. Trimming left V 2 bases short and J 5 bases short, with 9 bases between. The germline gives CDR1 SEHNR, CDR2 FQNEAQ (reference sequence). This CDR3 has 14 residues. The CDR3 DNA reads TGTGCCAGCAGCTTAAGTGGGCAGAATGAAAAACTGTTTTTT. Protein product: CASSLSGQNEKLFF.

CDR3: CASNYGGISNQPQHF. In DNA, the CDR3 is TGTGCCAGCAATTATGGGGGCATTAGCAATCAGCCCCAGCATTTT. The V gene is TRBV6-1, the J gene TRBJ1-5; D is possibly TRBD1 (6 bases). CDR1 is MNHNS, CDR2 SASEGT, per germline. V shed 7 bases and J shed 0 bases, with 13 bases lying between them. The CDR3 sequence is 15 residues long.

This clone was seen a single time. This chain uses TRBV7-9 with TRBJ1-2; D call uncertain. Trimming stripped 3 bases from V and 4 bases from J, with 12 bases between. The germline V gene has CDR1 SEHNR and CDR2 FQNEAQ (reference sequence). There are 14 residues in the CDR3. CDR3 amino acids: CASSFARGSYGYTF. The CDR3 DNA reads TGTGCCAGCAGCTTCGCGCGGGGTAGCTATGGCTACACCTTC.

This clone occurred once. The chain carries TRBV27 and TRBJ2-4; D might be TRBD2 (6 bases). The CDR3 sequence is 12 residues long. The ends were cut back, 6 bases at V and 6 bases at J, with 9 bases in the middle. Germline-derived CDR1 and CDR2 are MNHEY and SMNVEV (reference sequence). The CDR3 sequence: CASSPGGNIQYF. As DNA, the CDR3 is TGTGCCAGCAGCCCCGGGGGAAACATTCAGTACTTC.

The chain carries TRBV2 and TRBJ2-5; tentatively, D is TRBD2 (6 bases). Germline CDR1 reads SNHLY; CDR2 reads FYNNEI. The CDR3 extends over 15 amino acids. V shed 0 bases and J shed 2 bases, with 10 bases lying between them. CDR3 in amino acids: CASSEAYSGQETQYF. The CDR3 region has the DNA TGTGCCAGCAGTGAAGCTTATAGCGGACAAGAGACCCAGTACTTC.

CDR3: CASSLAAATSTDTQYF. The CDR3 DNA reads as TGCGCCAGCAGCTTGGCGGCAGCTACTAGCACAGATACGCAGTATTTT. The chain employs TRBV5-1 and TRBJ2-3; D uncertain. The CDR3 has 16 residues. V lost 0 bases, J lost 0 bases, and 11 bases lay in between. Germline CDR1 is SGHRS and CDR2 is YFSETQ.

The chain employs TRBV5-4 and TRBJ2-7; 10 bases are shared with TRBD2. Trimming at V came to 0 bases and at J to 7 bases, leaving 10 bases not matched to a gene. This CDR3 has 16 residues. The germline V gene has CDR1 SGHNT and CDR2 YYREEE (reference sequence). The CDR3 region is CASSLGSGRAVGEQYF. The CDR3 nucleotides are TGTGCCAGCAGCTTGGGAAGCGGGAGGGCCGTTGGGGAGCAGTACTTC. Complete variable domain (other parts from reference TRBV5-4 and TRBJ2-7): ETGVTQSPTHLIKTRGQQVTLRCSSQSGHNTVSWYQQALGQGPQFIFQYYREEENGRGNFPPRFSGLQFPNYSSELNVNALELDDSALYLCASSLGSGRAVGEQYFGPGTRLTVT.

The V and J genes are TRBV11-2 and TRBJ2-3; no reliable D call. The CDR3 loop spans 15 amino acids. The germline V gene has CDR1 SGHAT and CDR2 FQNNGV. The V end lost 0 bases, the J end lost 2 bases, and 9 bases lay between the germline ends. The CDR3 DNA sequence: TGTGCCAGCAGCTTAGAACTTCTCGTCACAGATACGCAGTATTTT. Translating gives CASSLELLVTDTQYF.

This chain joins TRBV11-2 and TRBJ2-1; 10 nucleotides line up with TRBD1. J gave up 1 base and V 6 bases, and 3 bases lay outside the gene matches. The CDR3 covers 15 residues. Germline V gene lookup returns CDR1 SGHAT and CDR2 FQNNGV. Written as DNA, the CDR3 is TGTGCCAGCAGTACGGACAGGGGGTCCTACAATGAGCAGTTCTTC. Amino acid sequence: CASSTDRGSYNEQFF.